This T cell receptor beta chain was documented in a study of early T cells in non-severe SARS-CoV-2 infection. Across the whole study: Chains were unpaired, as sequencing was done on bulk RNA from unsorted whole blood.

Germline V gene sequence: CDR1 SGDLS, CDR2 YYNGEE. CDR3 length: 12 residues. V was shortened by 1 base and J by 3 bases, with 3 bases between the two germline ends. Attachment of unique molecular identifiers was made to individual cDNA molecules. One entry per CDR3 protein results from TCRdb running MiXCR on the 5' RACE reads. The data hold fewer than 65,000 distinct CDR3 sequences, with 9.5% to 15% observed a single time. This clonotype was detected a few times. The target antigen is unknown. General study results and limits: Clonotype matching in VDJdb favored anti-spike CD8 responses and did not capture private and CD4 specificities.

The sequence came from an adult who was a healthcare worker with PCR-confirmed SARS-CoV-2 infection or an uninfected control (not recorded which). The rearrangement links TRBV9 to TRBJ2-3; D is uncertain. The sample taken for sequencing was whole blood. The CDR3 region has the DNA TGTGCCAGCAGCGTACAAACAGATACGCAGTATTTT. Translating gives CASSVQTDTQYF.